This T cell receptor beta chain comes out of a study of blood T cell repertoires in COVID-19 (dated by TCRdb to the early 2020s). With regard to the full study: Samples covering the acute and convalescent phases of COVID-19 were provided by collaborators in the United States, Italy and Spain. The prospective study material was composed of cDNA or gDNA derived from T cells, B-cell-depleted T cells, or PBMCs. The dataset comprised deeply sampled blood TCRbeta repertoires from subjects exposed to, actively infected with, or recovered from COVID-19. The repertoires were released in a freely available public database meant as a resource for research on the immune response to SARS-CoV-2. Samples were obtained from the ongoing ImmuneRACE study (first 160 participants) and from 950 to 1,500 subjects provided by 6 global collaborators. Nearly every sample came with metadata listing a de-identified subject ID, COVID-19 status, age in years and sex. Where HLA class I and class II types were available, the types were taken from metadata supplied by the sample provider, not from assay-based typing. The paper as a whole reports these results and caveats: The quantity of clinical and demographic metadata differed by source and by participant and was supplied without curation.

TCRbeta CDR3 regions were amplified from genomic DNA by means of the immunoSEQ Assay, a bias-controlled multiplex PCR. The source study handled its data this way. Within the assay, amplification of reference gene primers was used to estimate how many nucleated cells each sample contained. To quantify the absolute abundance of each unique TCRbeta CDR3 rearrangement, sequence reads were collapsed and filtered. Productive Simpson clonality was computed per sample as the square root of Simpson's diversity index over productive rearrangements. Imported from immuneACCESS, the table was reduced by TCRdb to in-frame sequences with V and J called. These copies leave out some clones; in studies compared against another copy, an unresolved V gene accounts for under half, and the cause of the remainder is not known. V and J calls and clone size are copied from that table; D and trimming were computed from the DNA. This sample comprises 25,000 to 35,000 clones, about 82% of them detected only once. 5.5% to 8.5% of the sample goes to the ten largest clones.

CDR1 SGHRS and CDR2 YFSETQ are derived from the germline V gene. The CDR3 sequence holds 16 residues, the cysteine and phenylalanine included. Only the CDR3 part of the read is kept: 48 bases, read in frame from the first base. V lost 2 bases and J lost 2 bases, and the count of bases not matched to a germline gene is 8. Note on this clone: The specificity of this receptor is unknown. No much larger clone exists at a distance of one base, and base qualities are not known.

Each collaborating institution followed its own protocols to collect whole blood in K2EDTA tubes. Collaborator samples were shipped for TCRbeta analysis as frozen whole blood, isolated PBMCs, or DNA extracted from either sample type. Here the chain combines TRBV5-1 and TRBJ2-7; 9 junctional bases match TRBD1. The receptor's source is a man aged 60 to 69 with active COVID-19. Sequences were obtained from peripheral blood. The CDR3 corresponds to CASSFKRQGGTYEQYF. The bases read TGCGCCAGCAGCTTCAAAAGACAGGGGGGGACCTACGAGCAGTACTTC.